This T cell receptor (beta chain) is from a study of CD8 T cells in Susac syndrome. Sequencing of TCR beta was performed on blood CD8+ T cells and on blood CD4+ T cells. The control group consisted of healthy donors matched for age and sex. The authors negatively isolated CD8+ and CD4+ T cells and FACS-enriched TEMRA cells. V was shortened by 8 bases and J by 0 bases, with 10 bases between the two germline ends. There are 14 residues in the CDR3. Random hexamers served to reverse transcribe about 0.5 to 1 ug RNA. The method of amplification for TCR beta CDR3 was immunoSEQ multiplex PCR, covering 54 Vbeta and 13 Jbeta. TCRdb called the immunoSEQ multiplex PCR reads again in MiXCR, with one record for every CDR3 protein. The table shows more than 85,000 distinct CDR3 sequences, with 96% occurring only once.

Sample: CD4+ T cells from PBMCs. The rearrangement joins TRBV12-3 or TRBV12-4 to TRBJ2-2; either TRBD1 or TRBD2 may fit D (5 bases each). The TCR comes from a human donor in good health. The CDR3 DNA reads as TGTGCCAGCTACGGGGCCGCGAACACCGGGGAGCTGTTTTTT. Translation: CASYGAANTGELFF.